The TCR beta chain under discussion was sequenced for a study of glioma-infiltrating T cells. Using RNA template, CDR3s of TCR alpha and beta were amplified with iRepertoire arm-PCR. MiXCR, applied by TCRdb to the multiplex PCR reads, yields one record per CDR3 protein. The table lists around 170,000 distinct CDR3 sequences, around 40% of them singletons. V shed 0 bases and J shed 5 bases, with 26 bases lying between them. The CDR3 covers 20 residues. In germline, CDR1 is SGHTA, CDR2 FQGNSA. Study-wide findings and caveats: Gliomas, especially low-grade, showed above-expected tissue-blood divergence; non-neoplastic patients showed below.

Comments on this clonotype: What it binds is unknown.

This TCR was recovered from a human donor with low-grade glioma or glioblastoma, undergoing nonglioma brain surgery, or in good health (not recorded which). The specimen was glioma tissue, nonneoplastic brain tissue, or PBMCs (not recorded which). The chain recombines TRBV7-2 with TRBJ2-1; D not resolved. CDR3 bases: TGTGCCAGCAGCTTAGCGAGTTTAGGGTCGTTCGGGCGTTACAACAATGAGCAGTTCTTC. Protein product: CASSLASLGSFGRYNNEQFF.